Listed here are 15 T cell receptor beta chains from one sample, sequenced in a study of tumour-infiltrating T cells in Burkitt lymphoma. Here immunoSEQ multiplex PCR was the method, and the copy in TCRdb shows in-frame clones only, minus some. Altogether some 2,400 clones are present, approximately 81% being singletons, with the ten largest covering around 7%. What was sequenced was tumor tissue. All receptors derive from a human donor with diffuse large B-cell lymphoma.

The chain links TRBV5-1 to TRBJ1-1; D might be TRBD1 (5 bases). The germline gives CDR1 SGHRS, CDR2 YFSETQ. Trimming removed 6 bases from V and 0 bases from J, with 12 bases in between. The CDR3 contains 14 residues. The CDR3 region is CASNTGTLNTEAFF. In nucleotides, the CDR3 is TGCGCCAGCAACACCGGGACCCTGAACACTGAAGCTTTCTTT.

The CDR3 here is CASSLAAGPSGANVLTF. The CDR3, as DNA: TGCGCCAGCAGCTTGGCGGCAGGCCCCTCTGGGGCCAACGTCCTGACTTTC. The rearrangement links TRBV5-1 to TRBJ2-6; no clear D. V lost 0 bases, J lost 0 bases, and 10 bases lay in between. Germline CDR1 reads SGHRS; CDR2 reads YFSETQ. The length of the CDR3 is 17 residues. Full variable domain (missing parts from reference TRBV5-1 and TRBJ2-6): KAGVTQTPRYLIKTRGQQVTLSCSPISGHRSVSWYQQTPGQGLQFLFEYFSETQRNKGNFPGRFSGRQFSNSRSEMNVSTLELGDSALYLCASSLAAGPSGANVLTFGAGSRLTVL.

This rearrangement joins TRBV7-9 to TRBJ2-4; perhaps D is TRBD1 or TRBD2 (5 bases each). V gave up 3 bases and J gave up 0 bases, with 15 bases separating them. The germline V gene has CDR1 SEHNR and CDR2 FQNEAQ (reference sequence). This CDR3 region has 17 residues. This chain's CDR3 is CASSLGPGILAKNIQYF. Written as DNA, the CDR3 is TGTGCCAGCAGCTTGGGGCCCGGGATACTAGCCAAAAACATTCAGTACTTC.

The chain carries TRBV4-1 and TRBJ2-3, with a tentative D call TRBD2 (5 bases). V was shortened by 7 bases and J by 3 bases, with 11 bases between the two germline ends. This CDR3 contains 13 residues. Germline CDR1 is MGHRA and CDR2 is YSYEKL. CDR3 in DNA: TGCGCCAGCACCCCCCCGGGGACAGATACGCAGTATTTT. It yields the protein CASTPPGTDTQYF.

Written as DNA, the CDR3 is TGTGCCAGCAGCTCTAGCTCCCCAGAAGCTGGCTACACCTTC. Protein: CASSSSSPEAGYTF. V usage is TRBV7-9 and J usage is TRBJ1-2, with no clear D. Germline CDR1 is SEHNR and CDR2 is FQNEAQ (reference sequence). The CDR3 totals 14 residues. Trimming took off 4 bases at V and 7 bases at J, with 16 bases between the two ends.

The sample holds a few counts of this clone. The V call is TRBV6-1, the J call TRBJ1-6; weak D call: TRBD1 (5 bases). CDR1 MNHNS and CDR2 SASEGT come from the germline V gene. The CDR3 consists of 12 residues. With 7 bases removed from V and 8 bases from J, the gap between germline ends came to 9 bases. The DNA for the CDR3 is TGTGCCAGCACTGTGGGGGATTCACCCCTCCACTTT. Translating gives CASTVGDSPLHF.

CDR3 in amino acids: CATSRDPSGEQYF. The CDR3 DNA reads TGTGCCACCAGCAGAGATCCGAGTGGCGAGCAGTACTTC. The chain links TRBV15 to TRBJ2-7, with D unresolved. The CDR3 has 13 residues. With 0 bases removed from V and 6 bases from J, the gap between germline ends came to 9 bases. The germline V gene has CDR1 LNHNV and CDR2 YYDKDF (reference sequence).

This clone has a handful of counts. The chain has TRBV7-2 and TRBJ2-7, with D perhaps assigned TRBD1 or TRBD2 (5 bases each). Germline loops: CDR1 SGHTA, CDR2 FQGNSA. The V end was cut by 2 bases, the J end by 5 bases, with 16 bases between. This CDR3 comprises 15 residues. The CDR3 bases are TGTGCCAGCAGCTTACTAATGGGGCTGAGGGACGAGCAGTACTTC. It translates to CASSLLMGLRDEQYF.

This sequence joins TRBV5-4 and TRBJ2-3; D uncertain. The ends were cut back, 4 bases at V and 4 bases at J, with 7 bases in the middle. From germline, CDR1 is SGHNT and CDR2 YYREEE (reference sequence). The CDR3 has 12 residues. The CDR3 here is CASSPSADTQYF. CDR3 nucleotides: TGTGCCAGCAGCCCATCGGCAGATACGCAGTATTTT.

The rearrangement uses TRBV6-6 and TRBJ1-1, with 8 positions matching TRBD1. The CDR3 totals 16 residues. The V segment lost 6 bases and the J segment 4 bases; nucleotides outside the gene matches: 13. Germline assignment: CDR1 MNHNY and CDR2 SVGAGI (reference sequence). The CDR3 nucleotides read TGTGCCAGCAGCCCCCCGGGGGGGACAGGTAGCACTGAAGCTTTCTTT. As protein: CASSPPGGTGSTEAFF.

The V gene is TRBV19, the J gene TRBJ1-5, with 8 bases fitting TRBD1. Looked up from germline, CDR1 is LNHDA and CDR2 is SQIVND (reference sequence). The CDR3 sequence is 14 residues long. V was pared by 5 bases and J by 4 bases, with 4 bases of the junction left unmatched. The CDR3 DNA reads as TGTGCCAGTAGTTTGCGACAGGGGAATCAGCCCCAGCATTTT. Its protein product is CASSLRQGNQPQHF.

The V gene is TRBV19, the J gene TRBJ2-5; D may correspond to TRBD1 or TRBD2 (6 bases each). The germline V gene has CDR1 LNHDA and CDR2 SQIVND (reference sequence). CDR3 length: 16 residues. V shed 1 base and J shed 4 bases, with 16 bases lying between them. The CDR3 here is CASSIVPGAGAETQYF. The CDR3 coding sequence is TGTGCCAGTAGTATAGTTCCGGGGGCCGGGGCAGAGACCCAGTACTTC.

The chain links TRBV15 to TRBJ1-6; D unresolved. CDR1 and CDR2 from the germline V gene are LNHNV and YYDKDF (reference sequence). The V end lost 0 bases, the J end lost 9 bases, and 15 bases lay between the germline ends. The CDR3 loop spans 16 amino acids. CDR3 amino acids: CATSRDSGSSGSPLHF. CDR3 DNA sequence: TGTGCCACCAGCAGAGATTCCGGCAGTTCAGGTTCACCCCTCCACTTT.

The chain uses TRBV20-1 and TRBJ1-1; TRBD1 is a possible D gene (6 bases). V lost 8 bases, J lost 1 base, and 8 bases lay in between. Germline-derived CDR1 and CDR2 are DFQATT and SNEGSKA (reference sequence). The CDR3 spans 11 residues. In nucleotides, the CDR3 is TGCAGTTCAGGGGAGAACACTGAAGCTTTCTTT. Translated: CSSGENTEAFF.

The chain employs TRBV9 and TRBJ2-7; D possibly matches TRBD1 or TRBD2 (6 bases each). Looked up from germline, CDR1 is SGDLS and CDR2 is YYNGEE. With 4 bases removed from V and 2 bases from J, the gap between germline ends came to 13 bases. The CDR3 consists of 14 residues. The CDR3 sequence is CASSPSGGPYEQYF. The DNA for the CDR3 is TGTGCCAGCAGCCCCTCCGGGGGCCCCTACGAGCAGTACTTC.